Sequencing of this T cell receptor beta chain was carried out in a study of blood T cell repertoires in COVID-19. Study as a whole: Samples representing acute and convalescent COVID-19 were sourced from the United States, Italy and Spain.

Here immunoSEQ multiplex PCR was the method, and the copy in TCRdb shows in-frame clones only, minus some. Of 400,000 to 550,000 clones in the sample, 85% to 90% were seen once. The sequenced sample consisted of peripheral blood. The TCR comes from a woman aged 25 to 39 with acute or convalescent COVID-19.

Written as DNA, the CDR3 is TGTGCTAGTGGTGCAGAAGAGATCTTGGGACAGGCCCGAGATACGCAGTATTTT. Protein sequence: CASGAEEILGQARDTQYF. The chain carries TRBV12-5 and TRBJ2-3, with 8 positions matching TRBD1. With 5 bases clipped from V and 5 bases from J, the junction kept 18 bases outside the gene matches. The CDR3 totals 18 residues. In germline, CDR1 is LGHNT, CDR2 FRNRAP.